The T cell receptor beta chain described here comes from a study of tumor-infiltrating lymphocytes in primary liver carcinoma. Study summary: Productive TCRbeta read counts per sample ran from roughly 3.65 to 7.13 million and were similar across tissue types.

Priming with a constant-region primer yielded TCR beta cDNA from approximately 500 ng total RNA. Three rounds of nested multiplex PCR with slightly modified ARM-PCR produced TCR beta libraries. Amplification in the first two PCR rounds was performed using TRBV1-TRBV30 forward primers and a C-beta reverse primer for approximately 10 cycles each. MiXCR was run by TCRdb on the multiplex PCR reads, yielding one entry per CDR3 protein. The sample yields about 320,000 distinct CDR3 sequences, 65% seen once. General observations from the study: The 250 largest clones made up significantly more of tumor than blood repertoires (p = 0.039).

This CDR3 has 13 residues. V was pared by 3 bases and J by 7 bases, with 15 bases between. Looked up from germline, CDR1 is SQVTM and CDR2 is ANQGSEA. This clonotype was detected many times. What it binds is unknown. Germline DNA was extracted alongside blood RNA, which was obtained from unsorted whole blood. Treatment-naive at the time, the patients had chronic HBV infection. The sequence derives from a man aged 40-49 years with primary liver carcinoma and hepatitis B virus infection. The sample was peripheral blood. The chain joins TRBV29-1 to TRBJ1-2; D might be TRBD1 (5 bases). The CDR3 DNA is TGCAGCGTTGATCTTCAGGGTTTAAGTGGCTACACCTTC. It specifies CSVDLQGLSGYTF. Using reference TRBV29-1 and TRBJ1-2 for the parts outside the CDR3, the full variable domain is SAVISQKPSRDICQRGTSLTIQCQVDSQVTMMFWYRQQPGQSLTLIATANQGSEATYESGFVIDKFPISRPNLTFSTLTVSNMSPEDSSIYLCSVDLQGLSGYTFGSGTRLTVV.